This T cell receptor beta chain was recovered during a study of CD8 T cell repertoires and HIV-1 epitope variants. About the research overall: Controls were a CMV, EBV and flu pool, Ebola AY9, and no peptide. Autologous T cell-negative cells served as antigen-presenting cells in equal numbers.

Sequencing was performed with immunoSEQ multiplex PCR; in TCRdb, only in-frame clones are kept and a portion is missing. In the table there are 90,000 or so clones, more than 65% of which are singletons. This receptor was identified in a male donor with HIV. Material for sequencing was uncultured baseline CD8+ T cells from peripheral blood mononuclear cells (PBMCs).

In DNA form, the CDR3 reads TGTGCCAGCAGCCGTCTTGGCGCGATACCGCAGTATTTT. As protein: CASSRLGAIPQYF. The chain carries TRBV7-2 and TRBJ2-3; D is uncertain. Germline lookup yields CDR1 SGHTA and CDR2 FQGNSA. CDR3 size: 13 residues. V was clipped by 5 bases and J by 10 bases, with 16 bases between them.